Below, 12 T cell receptor beta chains from the same sample are listed, as sequenced in a study of technical replicates of blood from a few donors. The data were produced by immunoSEQ multiplex PCR, yet TCRdb's version contains in-frame clones alone and is incomplete. The sample has 65,000 to 95,000 clones, about 97% seen once. Sequenced sample: T cells isolated from PBMCs. All receptors come from a human donor in good health.

The chain carries TRBV7-3 and TRBJ1-4; TRBD1 agrees at 10 bases. This CDR3 region has 17 residues. Germline V gene lookup returns CDR1 SGHTA and CDR2 FQGTGA. V lost 1 base to trimming and J lost 5 bases; unmatched junction nucleotides: 7. CDR3 coding DNA: TGTGCCAGCAGCTTAAATGGCCCGGGACAGGGGAATGAAAAACTGTTTTTT. Its translation is CASSLNGPGQGNEKLFF.

A word on this clone: The sample has other DNA sequences that encode this CDR3 too. The chain is built from TRBV6-5 and TRBJ1-1, with 7 bases fitting TRBD1. The CDR3 is made up of 12 amino acids. V shed 8 bases, J shed 4 bases, and the junction held 4 bases outside the gene matches. Per germline, CDR1 MNHEY and CDR2 SVGAGI. This CDR3 is CASRTGSTEAFF. CDR3 sequence (DNA): TGTGCCAGCCGGACAGGAAGCACTGAAGCTTTCTTT.

The chain recombines TRBV9 with TRBJ2-1, with D perhaps TRBD2 (6 bases). Germline CDR1 and CDR2: SGDLS and YYNGEE. The germline V and J ends were trimmed by 2 bases and 10 bases, with 10 bases remaining between them. The CDR3 extends over 12 amino acids. The CDR3 spells CASSVGGQEQFF. The CDR3 coding sequence is TGTGCCAGCAGCGTGGGGGGTCAGGAGCAGTTCTTC.

This chain joins TRBV11-2 and TRBJ2-7; 7 bases align to TRBD1. After removal of 5 bases from V and 3 bases from J, the junction contained 10 bases not matched to a gene. Looked up from germline, CDR1 is SGHAT and CDR2 is FQNNGV. The CDR3 totals 15 residues. The CDR3 nucleotides read TGTGCCAGCAGCCAAGGAGGTGCAGGGGGCTACGAGCAGTACTTC. Protein: CASSQGGAGGYEQYF.

This chain connects TRBV5-6 to TRBJ1-1; weak D call: TRBD1 (6 bases). Trimming shortened V by 2 bases and J by 5 bases, and 13 bases separated the two germline ends. Germline V gene data show CDR1 as SGHDT and CDR2 as YYEEEE. This CDR3 has 14 residues. The CDR3: CASSFNRGNTEAFF. The CDR3 DNA reads as TGTGCCAGCAGCTTTAATAGGGGGAATACTGAAGCTTTCTTT.

V is TRBV4-1 and J is TRBJ2-7; possible D gene TRBD1, 6 bases. Germline CDR1 and CDR2: MGHRA and YSYEKL. The V end lost 9 bases, the J end lost 6 bases, and 21 bases lay between the germline ends. The CDR3 is 14 residues long. CDR3 nucleotides: TGCGCCAGTGGACAGCCGAGGAAAACTAGCGAGCAGTACTTC. Amino acids: CASGQPRKTSEQYF.

The V call is TRBV2, the J call TRBJ2-7, with a possible D match to TRBD2 (5 bases). V shed 6 bases and J shed 4 bases, with 16 bases lying between them. Germline values: CDR1 SNHLY, CDR2 FYNNEI. The CDR3 spans 14 residues. DNA for the CDR3: TGTGCCAGCAGGAAACTAGTAACGCTATACGAGCAGTACTTC. Its translation is CASRKLVTLYEQYF.

J is TRBJ1-1 and V is TRBV30; D is perhaps TRBD1 (6 bases). This CDR3 contains 14 residues. Between the trimmed V and J ends, which lost 3 bases and 4 bases, there was a span of 15 bases. Per germline, CDR1 GTSNPN and CDR2 SVGIG (reference sequence). CDR3 protein: CAWRSPGVPTEAFF. As DNA, the CDR3 is TGTGCCTGGAGAAGCCCAGGGGTGCCCACTGAAGCTTTCTTT.

The V call is TRBV19, the J call TRBJ2-1; D is perhaps TRBD2 (6 bases). The germline V gene encodes CDR1 LNHDA and CDR2 SQIVND (reference sequence). V lost 2 bases and J lost 3, with 8 bases in between. The CDR3 totals 14 residues. The CDR3 region is CASSIRGGYNEQFF. For the CDR3, the DNA is TGTGCCAGTAGTATAAGGGGAGGCTACAATGAGCAGTTCTTC.

The chain combines TRBV2 with TRBJ1-1; TRBD1 matches at 8 bases. The V gene end was trimmed by 8 bases and the J gene end by 1 base; junction bases not matched to a gene: 9. Germline V lookup: CDR1 SNHLY, CDR2 FYNNEI. The CDR3 is 15 residues long. CDR3 amino acids: CASSFQGAGNTEAFF. CDR3 in DNA: TGTGCCAGCTCCTTCCAGGGGGCTGGGAACACTGAAGCTTTCTTT. Full variable domain (outside the CDR3, taken from reference TRBV2 and TRBJ1-1): EPEVTQTPSHQVTQMGQEVILRCVPISNHLYFYWYRQILGQKVEFLVSFYNNEISEKSEIFDDQFSVERPDGSNFTLKIRSTKLEDSAMYFCASSFQGAGNTEAFFGQGTRLTVV.

This clone was counted a single time. V usage is TRBV29-1 and J usage is TRBJ1-2; 10 bases are shared with TRBD1. V lost 7 bases to trimming and J lost 0 bases; unmatched junction nucleotides: 5. Germline values: CDR1 SQVTM, CDR2 ANQGSEA. The CDR3 is made up of 14 amino acids. The CDR3 DNA sequence: TGCAGCGCCGGAGGACAGGGGGCTAACTATGGCTACACCTTC. Translating it yields CSAGGQGANYGYTF.

The V call is TRBV27, the J call TRBJ2-5; D remains unclear. V lost 5 bases and J 5 bases, leaving 12 bases between the germline ends. Germline V gene lookup returns CDR1 MNHEY and CDR2 SMNVEV (reference sequence). The length of the CDR3 is 13 residues. As DNA, the CDR3 is TGTGCCAGCAGTACGCTAGGCTGGGAGACCCAGTACTTC. As protein: CASSTLGWETQYF.